The rows below give T cell receptor beta chains drawn from one sample of a study of cytomegalovirus exposure and HLA in healthy donors. Using immunoSEQ multiplex PCR, the repertoire was profiled, and TCRdb retains in-frame clones only, with some absent. The sample consists of around 130,000 clones, roughly three quarters of them appearing once. Material: PBMCs. The receptors were sampled from a woman aged 60 to 75 in good health and CMV-seronegative. Each CDR3 is given with its conserved first and last residue. D genes are given only for firm matches. Expanded clones get a size class; other rows say once, few or many, or leave the size out.

D	size	J	V	DNA	CDR3
TRBD1	NA	TRBJ1-5	TRBV5-6	TGTGCCAGCAGCGCTACCGGGACAGGCGACAATCAGCCCCAGCATTTT	CASSATGTGDNQPQHF
NA	NA	TRBJ1-5	TRBV27	TGTGCCAGCAGTTTAGTACAGGCGGAGGGTCAGCCCCAGCATTTT	CASSLVQAEGQPQHF
TRBD1	NA	TRBJ1-2	TRBV27	TGTGCCAGCAGAACGAACAGGGGGCTTACTTTTGGCGGCTACACCTTC	CASRTNRGLTFGGYTF
NA	NA	TRBJ2-1	TRBV15	TGTGCCACCAGCCTACCGGGAGCCAGCTCCTACAATGAGCAGTTCTTC	CATSLPGASSYNEQFF
NA	few	TRBJ2-2	TRBV9	TGTGCCAGCAGCGTGGACAGCTACACCGGGGAGCTGTTTTTT	CASSVDSYTGELFF
NA	NA	TRBJ2-4	TRBV28	TGTGCCAGCAGGGGACCGGGACTCGACAAAAACATTCAGTACTTC	CASRGPGLDKNIQYF
NA	NA	TRBJ2-3	TRBV19	TGTGCCAGTAGTATCGTCCCGTTCACAGATACGCAGTATTTT	CASSIVPFTDTQYF
TRBD2	NA	TRBJ2-7	TRBV5-1	TGCGCCAGCACCCAAGCTAGCGGGATCTCCTACGAGCAGTACTTC	CASTQASGISYEQYF
TRBD2	NA	TRBJ2-1	TRBV2	TGTGCCAGCAGTGAACGGGGTAGCGGGGGGTCTAATGAGCAGTTCTTC	CASSERGSGGSNEQFF
TRBD2	NA	TRBJ2-7	TRBV27	TGTGCCAGCAGTACCCAGGTTTGGTCCCAGCGGGGTGAGCAGTACTTC	CASSTQVWSQRGEQYF
NA	NA	TRBJ2-6	TRBV19	TGTGCCAGTAGTATTGCTTCAACAGGCGGCTCTGGGGCCAACGTCCTGACTTTC	CASSIASTGGSGANVLTF
TRBD2	NA	TRBJ2-7	TRBV5-1	TGCGCCAGCAGCTTGGCGGGCGGGGGGGCCTCCTACGAGCAGTACTTC	CASSLAGGGASYEQYF
TRBD1	NA	TRBJ2-6	TRBV5-6	TGTGCCAGCAGCTCCAGACAGGGATGGGTCTCTGGGGCCAACGTCCTGACTTTC	CASSSRQGWVSGANVLTF
NA	NA	TRBJ1-4	TRBV19	TGTGCCAGTAGCCAGGACAGATATACTAATGAAAAACTGTTTTTT	CASSQDRYTNEKLFF
NA	NA	TRBJ1-1	TRBV5-1	TGCGCCAGCAGTAAAGACAGCCAGAACACTGAAGCTTTCTTT	CASSKDSQNTEAFF
TRBD1	NA	TRBJ1-2	TRBV7-9	TGTGCCAGCAGCTTATCGGGGACAGAAGCTAACTATGGCTACACCTTC	CASSLSGTEANYGYTF
TRBD1	NA	TRBJ2-7	TRBV10-1	TGCGCCAGCAGTTCTCGGGACAGGGTCGAGCAGTACTTC	CASSSRDRVEQYF
TRBD2	NA	TRBJ2-7	TRBV5-1	TGCGCCAGCAGCCCCCGACTAGCGGGCCCGGGCTACGAGCAGTACTTC	CASSPRLAGPGYEQYF
NA	NA	TRBJ2-4	TRBV6-6	TGTGCCAGCAGTCAGGGGGGTAACAAAAACATTCAGTACTTC	CASSQGGNKNIQYF
NA	NA	TRBJ2-3	TRBV6-4	TGTGCCAGCAGTGAGGATTCAGGGGCCTCATCAGATACGCAGTATTTT	CASSEDSGASSDTQYF
NA	NA	TRBJ2-3	TRBV6-5	TGTGCCAGCAGTTACTCGCCGGTTAGCACAGATACGCAGTATTTT	CASSYSPVSTDTQYF
NA	NA	TRBJ1-2	TRBV18	TGTGCCAGCTCACCAAAGGGGGATGGCTACACCTTC	CASSPKGDGYTF
NA	NA	TRBJ1-1	TRBV19	TGTGCCAGTAGTATAGGCCGGGACATGAAGGCTTTCTTT	CASSIGRDMKAFF
TRBD2	NA	TRBJ2-5	TRBV7-9	TGTTCCAGCAGCCAGGGACTAGCGGGAGGGCCGGAGACCCAGTACTTC	CSSSQGLAGGPETQYF
TRBD1	NA	TRBJ1-3	TRBV5-5	TGTGCCAGCACCGCCAGACAGGGGGGATACTCTGGAAACACCATATATTTT	CASTARQGGYSGNTIYF
NA	NA	TRBJ1-4	TRBV28	TGTGCCAGCAGGACCAGGGCCCTTAATGAAAAACTGTTTTTT	CASRTRALNEKLFF
TRBD2	NA	TRBJ2-3	TRBV28	TGTGCCAGCAGAAAACTAGCGGGGGGATCCACAGATACGCAGTATTTT	CASRKLAGGSTDTQYF
NA	once	TRBJ2-7	TRBV6-5	TGTGCCAGCAACTTCCAGCGGACTACCTACGAGCAGTACTTC	CASNFQRTTYEQYF
TRBD1	NA	TRBJ2-7	TRBV10-2	TGCGCCAGCAGTAACAGGGGTCCCTACGAGCAGTACTTC	CASSNRGPYEQYF
NA	NA	TRBJ1-1	TRBV30	TGTGCCTGCCAAACTGACAGGACGCAAACTGAAGCTTTCTTT	CACQTDRTQTEAFF
NA	NA	TRBJ2-7	TRBV27	TGTGCCAGCAGCTTGCTCCGGAGGGGCCTCTACGAGCAGTACTTC	CASSLLRRGLYEQYF
TRBD1	few	TRBJ1-2	TRBV28	TGTGCCAGCAGTTCCGGACAGGGCAATGGCTACACCTTC	CASSSGQGNGYTF
NA	NA	TRBJ1-3	TRBV11-2	TGTGCCAGCAGCTTAGGGGACGGGACACCTGGAAACACCATATATTTT	CASSLGDGTPGNTIYF
TRBD2	NA	TRBJ2-1	TRBV28	TGTGCCAGCACCATCCCCCAGGGAGGGAGGAATGAGCAGTTCTTC	CASTIPQGGRNEQFF
NA	NA	TRBJ2-1	TRBV18	TGTGCCAGCTCAACCGCGGAGCAGTTCTTC	CASSTAEQFF
TRBD1	NA	TRBJ1-4	TRBV6-5	TGTGCCAGCAGTTACTCTGGGACAGGGGGAAAACTGTTTTTT	CASSYSGTGGKLFF
TRBD1	NA	TRBJ2-7	TRBV7-9	TGTGCCAGCAGATCCCGGACAGGGGATCACGAGCAGTACTTC	CASRSRTGDHEQYF
NA	NA	TRBJ2-2	TRBV28	TGTGCCAGCAGACATGGCCGTGGGGAGCTGTTTTTT	CASRHGRGELFF
TRBD1	NA	TRBJ2-7	TRBV5-1	TGCGCCAGCAGCTTTAGTCCAATGGGGGACAGCTACTACGAGCAGTACTTC	CASSFSPMGDSYYEQYF
TRBD2	once	TRBJ2-1	TRBV14	TGTGCCAGCAGCCAAGTCGGCGGGGGGACCTACAATGAGCAGTTCTTC	CASSQVGGGTYNEQFF
TRBD1	NA	TRBJ1-5	TRBV7-8	TGTGCCAGCAGCTTATCCGACAGGGGGAGAAGCAATCAGCCCCAGCATTTT	CASSLSDRGRSNQPQHF
TRBD1	few	TRBJ1-1	TRBV30	TGTGCCTGGATACAGGGGGGTAACACTGAAGCTTTCTTT	CAWIQGGNTEAFF
NA	NA	TRBJ2-7	TRBV11-2	TGTGCCAGCAGCCCCCAGCGAGCCGAGCAGTACTTC	CASSPQRAEQYF
NA	NA	TRBJ1-2	TRBV5-5	TGTGCCAGCAGCTTCACAGATAACTATGGCTACACCTTC	CASSFTDNYGYTF
NA	NA	TRBJ1-1	TRBV30	TGTGCCTGGAGCGGGGTCTTCTGGAACACTGAAGCTTTCTTT	CAWSGVFWNTEAFF
TRBD1	NA	TRBJ1-5	TRBV6-1	TGTGCCAGCAGTCGACAGGGGGTGAGCAATCAGCCCCAGCATTTT	CASSRQGVSNQPQHF
NA	NA	TRBJ1-1	TRBV18	TGTGCCAGCTCACCTCAGGGGAACACTGAAGCTTTCTTT	CASSPQGNTEAFF
NA	NA	TRBJ2-7	TRBV27	TGTGCCAGCAGTTCACACCTGGTTCCCTACGAGCAGTACTTC	CASSSHLVPYEQYF